This TCR beta chain was identified during a study of molecular identifiers for immune sequencing clone quantification. TCRdb processed the PCR reads anew with MiXCR; each CDR3 protein has one entry. The sample holds about 320,000 distinct CDR3 sequences; about a fifth are singletons and the top ten take more than 0.8%. The table lists this clonotype with many counts. The CDR3 length is 16 residues. Looked up from germline, CDR1 is SQVTM and CDR2 is ANQGSEA. Trimming removed 6 bases at V and 7 bases at J, with 25 bases between. The TCR was taken from a human donor in good health. Some libraries in this study had Jurkat cell RNA spiked in. The material sequenced was naive CD8+ T cells from blood, with Jurkat cell RNA spiked in. The subset is: FACS-sorted CD8+CD4-CCR7+CD45RA+ naive T cells. The gene calls are TRBV29-1 and TRBJ2-1, with no clear D. The CDR3 loop reads CSVRGNELRVWNEQFF. CDR3 bases: TGCAGCGTCCGCGGAAATGAACTCCGAGTCTGGAATGAGCAGTTCTTC.